Listed below are T cell receptor beta chains from one sample, sequenced in a study of neurological immune-mediated disorders. TCRdb analysed the 5' RACE reads with MiXCR anew, one entry per CDR3 protein. The sample has approximately 50,000 distinct CDR3 sequences; about 3.5% are singletons. The sample was PBMCs. These receptors came from a man aged 40-50 years with multiple sclerosis. Each CDR3 is given with its conserved first and last residue. D genes are given only for firm matches. Part of the rows lack a size; the others show once, few, many or a class for expanded clones.

CDR3 length: 15
V gene: TRBV20-1
clone size: many
D gene: -
J gene: TRBJ1-6
CDR3 DNA: TGCAGTGCTGCCCAACCGGGACAAAATAATTCACCCCTCCACTTT
CDR3 protein: CSAAQPGQNNSPLHF

CDR3 length: 10
V gene: TRBV9
clone size: many
D gene: -
J gene: TRBJ1-1
CDR3 DNA: TGTGCCAGCAGCGTCGTTGACGCTTTCTTT
CDR3 protein: CASSVVDAFF

CDR3 length: 13
V gene: TRBV12-3/TRBV12-4
clone size: many
D gene: -
J gene: TRBJ1-2
CDR3 DNA: TGTGCCAGCAGCCCAGGGACGATTTATGGCTACACCTTC
CDR3 protein: CASSPGTIYGYTF

CDR3 length: 14
V gene: TRBV5-1
clone size: -
D gene: TRBD1
J gene: TRBJ1-2
CDR3 DNA: TGCGCCAGCAGCCCCCGACAGGGACCCTTTGGCTACACCTTC
CDR3 protein: CASSPRQGPFGYTF

CDR3 length: 12
V gene: TRBV7-9
clone size: many
D gene: TRBD1
J gene: TRBJ1-6
CDR3 DNA: TGTGCCAGCAGTCGACAGGGCTCACCCCTCCACTTT
CDR3 protein: CASSRQGSPLHF

CDR3 length: 14
V gene: TRBV28
clone size: many
D gene: -
J gene: TRBJ2-7
CDR3 DNA: TGTGCCAGCAGTTTATCGACCGCCGGGTACGAGCAGTACTTC
CDR3 protein: CASSLSTAGYEQYF

CDR3 length: 15
V gene: TRBV2
clone size: few
D gene: -
J gene: TRBJ1-5
CDR3 DNA: TGTGCCAGCAGTGAATTACAGGGTGGTAATCAGCCCCAGCATTTT
CDR3 protein: CASSELQGGNQPQHF

CDR3 length: 13
V gene: TRBV5-6
clone size: many
D gene: -
J gene: TRBJ2-7
CDR3 DNA: TGTGCCAGCAGCTTGGGTCACGCCTACGAGCAGTACTTC
CDR3 protein: CASSLGHAYEQYF

CDR3 length: 15
V gene: TRBV27
clone size: many
D gene: -
J gene: TRBJ2-3
CDR3 DNA: TGTGCCAGCAGTTTATTCGGGGGCGGCACAGATACGCAGTATTTT
CDR3 protein: CASSLFGGGTDTQYF

CDR3 length: 13
V gene: TRBV5-1
clone size: many
D gene: -
J gene: TRBJ2-5
CDR3 DNA: TGCGCCAGCAGTGTCGGGTTTGGAGAGACCCAGTACTTC
CDR3 protein: CASSVGFGETQYF

CDR3 length: 14
V gene: TRBV28
clone size: many
D gene: -
J gene: TRBJ2-2
CDR3 DNA: TGTGCCAGCAGTTTACGAGCTAACACCGGGGAGCTGTTTTTT
CDR3 protein: CASSLRANTGELFF

CDR3 length: 15
V gene: TRBV7-9
clone size: many
D gene: TRBD2
J gene: TRBJ2-5
CDR3 DNA: TGTGCCAGCAGCTTCTGGCGGGGGGCGGGAGAGACCCAGTACTTC
CDR3 protein: CASSFWRGAGETQYF

CDR3 length: 13
V gene: TRBV29-1
clone size: many
D gene: TRBD1
J gene: TRBJ1-2
CDR3 DNA: TGCAGCGTGTCCGGACAGGGCAACTATGGCTACACCTTC
CDR3 protein: CSVSGQGNYGYTF

CDR3 length: 13
V gene: TRBV9
clone size: many
D gene: -
J gene: TRBJ1-2
CDR3 DNA: TGTGCCAGCAGCGCCGATCCCGGGAGGGAGGGGACCTTC
CDR3 protein: CASSADPGREGTF

CDR3 length: 14
V gene: TRBV20-1
clone size: many
D gene: -
J gene: TRBJ2-3
CDR3 DNA: TGCAGTGCTAGAAGGGGGGCTTCAACAGATACGCAGTATTTT
CDR3 protein: CSARRGASTDTQYF

CDR3 length: 15
V gene: TRBV5-1
clone size: many
D gene: -
J gene: TRBJ1-5
CDR3 DNA: TGCGCCAGCAGCTTGGAAGGGTCCCCCAATCAGCCCCAGCATTTT
CDR3 protein: CASSLEGSPNQPQHF

CDR3 length: 15
V gene: TRBV10-3
clone size: many
D gene: -
J gene: TRBJ2-6
CDR3 DNA: TGTGCCATCAGTTTGAAGGAGGCTGGGGCCAACGTCCTGACTTTC
CDR3 protein: CAISLKEAGANVLTF

CDR3 length: 15
V gene: TRBV18
clone size: -
D gene: -
J gene: TRBJ1-6
CDR3 DNA: TGTGCCAGCTCACCGGCAAGCTCCTATAATTCACCCCTCCACTTT
CDR3 protein: CASSPASSYNSPLHF

CDR3 length: 14
V gene: TRBV29-1
clone size: many
D gene: -
J gene: TRBJ2-3
CDR3 DNA: TGCAGCGTTGAATTAGGGTTCCGCACAGATACGCAGTATTTT
CDR3 protein: CSVELGFRTDTQYF

CDR3 length: 16
V gene: TRBV5-1
clone size: -
D gene: -
J gene: TRBJ2-3
CDR3 DNA: TGCGCCAGCATTGCGGGGGCACACACTAGCACAGATACGCAGTATTTT
CDR3 protein: CASIAGAHTSTDTQYF

CDR3 length: 13
V gene: TRBV5-1
clone size: -
D gene: -
J gene: TRBJ2-1
CDR3 DNA: TGCGCCAGCAGCATCCGGTGGGACAATGAGCAGTTCTTC
CDR3 protein: CASSIRWDNEQFF

CDR3 length: 16
V gene: TRBV18
clone size: many
D gene: -
J gene: TRBJ1-1
CDR3 DNA: TGTGCCAGCTCACCGACGTACGGGGGAGGGGACACTGAAGCTTTCTTT
CDR3 protein: CASSPTYGGGDTEAFF

CDR3 length: 17
V gene: TRBV4-1
clone size: many
D gene: -
J gene: TRBJ2-7
CDR3 DNA: TGCGCCAGCAGTCAAGATGGCGGTCGCAGGGCTCAACACGAGCAGTACTTC
CDR3 protein: CASSQDGGRRAQHEQYF

CDR3 length: 15
V gene: TRBV3-1
clone size: many
D gene: -
J gene: TRBJ1-5
CDR3 DNA: TGTGCCAGCAGCTTCGGGACACATAGCAATCAGCCCCAGAATTTT
CDR3 protein: CASSFGTHSNQPQNF

CDR3 length: 11
V gene: TRBV5-6
clone size: many
D gene: -
J gene: TRBJ1-4
CDR3 DNA: TGTGCCAGCAGCTTGTCAGAAAAACTGTTTTTT
CDR3 protein: CASSLSEKLFF

CDR3 length: 13
V gene: TRBV6-5
clone size: many
D gene: -
J gene: TRBJ1-3
CDR3 DNA: TGTGCCAGCAGTTACGGGTCTGGAAACACCATATATTTT
CDR3 protein: CASSYGSGNTIYF

CDR3 length: 11
V gene: TRBV20-1
clone size: many
D gene: -
J gene: TRBJ2-7
CDR3 DNA: TGCAGTGCTAGAGGGTACTACGAGCAGTACTTC
CDR3 protein: CSARGYYEQYF

CDR3 length: 12
V gene: TRBV24-1
clone size: many
D gene: TRBD1
J gene: TRBJ2-7
CDR3 DNA: TGTGCCACCAGTCGGACAGGCTACGAGCAGTACTTC
CDR3 protein: CATSRTGYEQYF

CDR3 length: 13
V gene: TRBV2
clone size: many
D gene: TRBD1
J gene: TRBJ1-2
CDR3 DNA: TGTGCCAGCAGGGATACAGGGGTCTATGGCTACACCTTC
CDR3 protein: CASRDTGVYGYTF

CDR3 length: 12
V gene: TRBV10-2
clone size: many
D gene: -
J gene: TRBJ2-5
CDR3 DNA: TGCGCCAGCAGTGATTCGGGGGTGACCCAGTACTTC
CDR3 protein: CASSDSGVTQYF

CDR3 length: 16
V gene: TRBV12-3/TRBV12-4
clone size: many
D gene: -
J gene: TRBJ2-2
CDR3 DNA: TGTGCCAGCAGTTTAAGTACAGGGAGGAACACCGGGGAGCTGTTTTTT
CDR3 protein: CASSLSTGRNTGELFF

CDR3 length: 17
V gene: TRBV10-3
clone size: many
D gene: -
J gene: TRBJ2-1
CDR3 DNA: TGTGCCATCAGTGACGGCGGGGGCCTGAGCTCCTACAATGAGCAGTTCTTC
CDR3 protein: CAISDGGGLSSYNEQFF

CDR3 length: 15
V gene: TRBV6-5
clone size: many
D gene: -
J gene: TRBJ2-3
CDR3 DNA: TGTGCCAGCAGTCCCCGAGGGGTGGGTACAGATACGCAGTATTTT
CDR3 protein: CASSPRGVGTDTQYF

CDR3 length: 12
V gene: TRBV29-1
clone size: many
D gene: -
J gene: TRBJ2-4
CDR3 DNA: TGCAGCGTTGACGAGGGAGAAAACATTCAGTACTTC
CDR3 protein: CSVDEGENIQYF

CDR3 length: 15
V gene: TRBV2
clone size: many
D gene: -
J gene: TRBJ2-2
CDR3 DNA: TGTGCCAGCAGTGTCGCGGGTCCGAACACCGGGGAGCTGTTTTTT
CDR3 protein: CASSVAGPNTGELFF

CDR3 length: 17
V gene: TRBV10-3
clone size: many
D gene: TRBD2
J gene: TRBJ2-3
CDR3 DNA: TGTGCCATTCGGGGGGCTAGCGGGGGAACTCCGGGAGATACGCAGTATTTT
CDR3 protein: CAIRGASGGTPGDTQYF

CDR3 length: 16
V gene: TRBV20-1
clone size: -
D gene: TRBD2
J gene: TRBJ2-3
CDR3 DNA: TGCAGTGCTAGAGGGGTAGCGGGGGCCTCGGGGGATACGCAGTATTTT
CDR3 protein: CSARGVAGASGDTQYF

CDR3 length: 14
V gene: TRBV20-1
clone size: -
D gene: -
J gene: TRBJ2-1
CDR3 DNA: TGCAGTGCTAGACCCCGCGGGGTATACAATGAGCAGTTCTTC
CDR3 protein: CSARPRGVYNEQFF

CDR3 length: 15
V gene: TRBV27
clone size: many
D gene: -
J gene: TRBJ1-5
CDR3 DNA: TGTGCCAGCAGTTTTTCCGGACGGGGGAATCAGCCCCAGAATTTT
CDR3 protein: CASSFSGRGNQPQNF

CDR3 length: 17
V gene: TRBV5-1
clone size: many
D gene: -
J gene: TRBJ1-1
CDR3 DNA: TGCGCCAGCAGCTTGTTTGGGACTGTTGGGTTGGGCACTGAAGCTTTCTTT
CDR3 protein: CASSLFGTVGLGTEAFF

CDR3 length: 13
V gene: TRBV29-1
clone size: many
D gene: -
J gene: TRBJ2-7
CDR3 DNA: TGCAGCGTTGTTTGGACAGCTTCCTACGAGCAGTACTTC
CDR3 protein: CSVVWTASYEQYF